This T cell receptor beta chain is from a study of T cell clonality in common variable immunodeficiency. Overall study findings and caveats: CVID subjects shared fewer TCRbeta clones than healthy controls did. Fewer deletions and N-nucleotide insertions were reportedly seen in common variable immunodeficiency TCR beta sequences.

Germline trimming cut 0 bases from V and 4 bases from J; bases unmatched to any gene: 3. Germline assignment: CDR1 SGHNT and CDR2 YYREEE (reference sequence). CDR3 size: 15 residues. This clone was detected many times. Its antigen is as yet unknown. The observed sequence ends 3 residues before the CDR3 terminus, with the missing tail filled in from the germline J gene. Sequencing input was equivalent genomic DNA from CVID and controls. The assay was immunoSEQ multiplex PCR, and TCRdb's table has in-frame clones only and misses some. Sampling found roughly 70,000 clones, none seen once. The clonotype comes from a person aged 18 to 75 in good health. The sample taken for sequencing was peripheral blood mononuclear cells. V gene TRBV5-4 combines with J gene TRBJ1-3; 8 nucleotides agree with TRBD1. The covered CDR3 bases are TGTGCCAGCAGCTTGGGGACAGGGTCCGGAAACACC. Encoded protein: CASSLGTGSGNT. The whole CDR3 protein reads CASSLGTGSGNTIYF.